The 29 T cell receptor beta chains presented below share a single source sample, sequenced in a study of cytomegalovirus exposure and HLA in healthy donors. The PCR contained 60 Vbeta and 13 Jbeta primers. Libraries were prepared by immunoSEQ multiplex PCR; TCRdb keeps only in-frame clonotypes and omits some of them. The sample consists of around 100,000 clones, around 79% of them appearing once. Material: PBMCs. These receptors all stem from a man in his forties or fifties in good health and CMV-seropositive.

The chain combines TRBV19 with TRBJ2-3; D may be TRBD2 (6 bases). Looked up from germline, CDR1 is LNHDA and CDR2 is SQIVND (reference sequence). The germline V and J ends were trimmed by 7 bases and 4 bases, with 18 bases remaining between them. This CDR3 contains 15 residues. The CDR3: CASTRDPPGSDTQYF. The DNA of the CDR3 is TGTGCCAGTACGCGGGACCCACCTGGATCAGATACGCAGTATTTT.

V is TRBV28 and J is TRBJ2-7; possible D gene TRBD1, 7 bases. The CDR3 length is 13 residues. V was pared by 3 bases and J by 4 bases, with 10 bases between. The germline V gene has CDR1 MDHEN and CDR2 SYDVKM. The CDR3 nucleotides are TGTGCCAGCAGTTTGGAGGGGGCGTACGAGCAGTACTTC. Encoded protein: CASSLEGAYEQYF.

The chain links TRBV6-4 to TRBJ2-3, with a weak D call TRBD1 (6 bases). Looked up from germline, CDR1 is MRHNA and CDR2 is SNTAGT. This CDR3 is 16 amino acids long. V lost 0 bases and J lost 0, with 10 bases in between. As DNA, the CDR3 is TGTGCCAGCAGTGACTCCCGAGGGGGAAGCACAGATACGCAGTATTTT. It translates to CASSDSRGGSTDTQYF.

This clone turned up a few times. The V and J genes are TRBV6-5 and TRBJ2-3; 11 nucleotides align to TRBD1. Germline CDR1 and CDR2: MNHEY and SVGAGI. This CDR3 contains 16 residues. The V gene end was trimmed by 4 bases and the J gene end by 0 bases; junction bases not matched to a gene: 3. The CDR3: CASSFGQGASTDTQYF. The CDR3 region has the DNA TGTGCCAGCAGTTTCGGACAGGGGGCTAGCACAGATACGCAGTATTTT.

The V and J genes are TRBV28 and TRBJ2-3, with 15 bases matching TRBD2. CDR1 MDHEN and CDR2 SYDVKM come from the germline V gene. V was clipped by 5 bases and J by 6 bases; unmatched bases: 9. The CDR3 spans 17 residues. The CDR3 here is CASSMGLAGGEWDTQYF. Here the CDR3 DNA reads TGTGCCAGCAGTATGGGACTAGCGGGAGGAGAATGGGATACGCAGTATTTT.

This clone showed up just once. The rearrangement links TRBV27 to TRBJ2-7, with TRBD2 matching over 9 bases. Per germline, CDR1 MNHEY and CDR2 SMNVEV (reference sequence). The CDR3 length is 15 residues. The V and J ends lost 6 bases and 4 bases, in that order; junction bases with no gene match: 10. In DNA, the CDR3 is TGTGCCAGCAGGGCTGCCGGGACTAGCTGGTACGAGCAGTACTTC. This encodes CASRAAGTSWYEQYF.

This chain links TRBV9 with TRBJ2-7; D uncertain. V lost 0 bases to trimming and J lost 7 bases, with 17 bases between them. The CDR3 consists of 15 residues. The germline gives CDR1 SGDLS, CDR2 YYNGEE. The CDR3 reads CASSVGQRSDGEQYF. The CDR3 DNA sequence: TGTGCCAGCAGCGTAGGTCAGCGCTCGGATGGGGAGCAGTACTTC.

This chain links TRBV7-9 with TRBJ2-5; tentative D call: TRBD1 (6 bases). The CDR3 is made up of 14 amino acids. Germline V CDR1 and CDR2: SEHNR, FQNEAQ (reference sequence). The V end was cut by 4 bases, the J end by 5 bases, with 14 bases between. The CDR3 here is CASSYWGLSETQYF. CDR3 nucleotides: TGTGCCAGCAGCTATTGGGGGCTGAGTGAGACCCAGTACTTC.

The chain has TRBV7-8 and TRBJ2-1; D perhaps matches TRBD1 (5 bases). In germline, CDR1 is SGHVS, CDR2 FQNEAQ. Trimming removed 5 bases at V and 2 bases at J, with 13 bases between. The CDR3 is 15 residues long. Written as DNA, the CDR3 is TGTGCCAGCAGCCAAGGGCTAGGGGCCTACAATGAGCAGTTCTTC. Its translation: CASSQGLGAYNEQFF.

The chain is built from TRBV10-2 and TRBJ1-2; D gene unclear. Germline values: CDR1 WSHSY, CDR2 SAAADI. Deletions cut 3 bases from V and 6 bases from J, with 17 bases between. The CDR3 is 15 amino acids. The CDR3 loop reads CASSDSWAPPHGYTF. The DNA of the CDR3 is TGCGCCAGCAGTGATAGTTGGGCTCCCCCTCATGGCTACACCTTC.

The chain uses TRBV18 and TRBJ2-2, with 10 bases lining up with TRBD1. The CDR3 consists of 16 residues. Per the germline V gene, CDR1 is KGHSH and CDR2 is LQKENI. V shed 3 bases, J shed 3 bases, and the junction held 4 bases outside the gene matches. CDR3 region: CASSPSGTGDTGELFF. CDR3 coding DNA: TGTGCCAGCTCACCCTCCGGGACAGGGGACACCGGGGAGCTGTTTTTT. Full variable domain (missing parts from reference TRBV18 and TRBJ2-2): NAGVMQNPRHLVRRRGQEARLRCSPMKGHSHVYWYRQLPEEGLKFMVYLQKENIIDESGMPKERFSAEFPKEGPSILRIQQVVRGDSAAYFCASSPSGTGDTGELFFGEGSRLTVL.

This rearrangement joins TRBV27 to TRBJ2-5; D is undetermined. Per the germline V gene, CDR1 is MNHEY and CDR2 is SMNVEV (reference sequence). This CDR3 contains 12 residues. The V end lost 5 bases, the J end lost 5 bases, and 9 bases lay between the germline ends. CDR3: CASSPNGETQYF. CDR3 sequence (DNA): TGTGCCAGCAGTCCGAACGGGGAGACCCAGTACTTC.

This chain links TRBV15 with TRBJ2-1; 12 bases map to TRBD2. Unmatched junction bases numbered 9, after V lost 0 bases and J lost 0 bases. The CDR3 runs 20 residues. Germline V gives CDR1 LNHNV, CDR2 YYDKDF (reference sequence). In DNA, the CDR3 is TGTGCCACCAGCAGAGACTCTAGCGGGAGGGCTGGCAGCTCCTACAATGAGCAGTTCTTC. It yields the protein CATSRDSSGRAGSSYNEQFF.

This clone occurred once. The chain links TRBV7-2 to TRBJ2-1; TRBD2 agrees at 11 bases. V dropped 1 base and J dropped 16; count of bases not matched to a gene: 6. Germline lookup yields CDR1 SGHTA and CDR2 FQGNSA. The CDR3 has 13 residues. The CDR3 DNA follows: TGTGCCAGCAGCTTAGAGGTTCTAGCGGGAGGATTCTTC. Protein: CASSLEVLAGGFF.

J is TRBJ2-3 and V is TRBV19, with TRBD2 as a possible D gene (6 bases). This CDR3 contains 14 residues. Germline V gene data show CDR1 as LNHDA and CDR2 as SQIVND (reference sequence). V was trimmed by 2 bases and J by 7 bases, leaving 13 bases between them. Here the CDR3 DNA reads TGTGCCAGTAGTATAACCGGGAGCCCTAATACGCAGTATTTT. Its protein product is CASSITGSPNTQYF.

The rearrangement joins TRBV27 to TRBJ2-1; 10 positions match TRBD1. With 7 bases clipped from V and 4 bases from J, the junction kept 4 bases outside the gene matches. The CDR3 consists of 14 residues. Germline CDR1 and CDR2: MNHEY and SMNVEV (reference sequence). The CDR3 bases are TGTGCCAGCACGACAGGGGGCGCGTACAATGAGCAGTTCTTC. Residues: CASTTGGAYNEQFF.

Regarding this clone: Compared with germline, one end of the junction differs, possibly owing to a read error. The V and J genes are TRBV7-9 and TRBJ1-2; the match to TRBD1 covers 9 bases. CDR3 size: 14 residues. The V gene's germline CDR1 is SEHNR and CDR2 FQNEAQ (reference sequence). The DNA for the CDR3 is TGTTCCAGCATACAGGGGGCAGCTAACTATGGCTACACCTTC. This encodes CSSIQGAANYGYTF.

J is TRBJ1-2 and V is TRBV5-1; 11 bases match TRBD1. V dropped 7 bases and J dropped 10; count of bases not matched to a gene: 9. This CDR3 is built from 13 residues. The germline V gene has CDR1 SGHRS and CDR2 YFSETQ. CDR3 amino acids: CASGARDRGFYTF. CDR3 DNA sequence: TGCGCCAGCGGCGCACGGGACAGGGGGTTCTACACCTTC.

The rearrangement uses TRBV11-1 and TRBJ1-4; the match to TRBD1 covers 7 bases. This CDR3 comprises 16 residues. V lost 3 bases to trimming and J lost 3 bases; unmatched junction nucleotides: 7. The germline CDR1 and CDR2 sequences are SGHAT and FQDESV (reference sequence). The CDR3 nucleotides are TGTGCCAGCAGCTTTGGGACCGGGACAGCTAATGAAAAACTGTTTTTT. Protein: CASSFGTGTANEKLFF.

The chain joins TRBV18 to TRBJ1-2; D unresolved. Germline V CDR1 and CDR2: KGHSH, LQKENI. The CDR3 covers 13 residues. Trimming stripped 2 bases from V and 5 bases from J, with 9 bases between. This CDR3 reads CASSPVGEYGYTF. CDR3 coding DNA: TGTGCCAGCTCACCAGTCGGGGAGTATGGCTACACCTTC. Together with reference TRBV18 and TRBJ1-2, the CDR3 gives the full variable domain: NAGVMQNPRHLVRRRGQEARLRCSPMKGHSHVYWYRQLPEEGLKFMVYLQKENIIDESGMPKERFSAEFPKEGPSILRIQQVVRGDSAAYFCASSPVGEYGYTFGSGTRLTVV.

V and J are TRBV6-1 and TRBJ2-7, with 9 bases lining up with TRBD1. The CDR3 loop spans 14 amino acids. The V gene's germline CDR1 is MNHNS and CDR2 SASEGT. Trimming took 3 bases from V and 4 from J; bases not matched to a gene: 4. The CDR3 loop is CASSEGTGFYEQYF. The CDR3 DNA reads as TGTGCCAGCAGTGAGGGGACAGGGTTTTACGAGCAGTACTTC.

This clone showed up just once. The DNA for the CDR3 is TGTGCCAGCAGCTCTCCACAGGGGTCCCAGTATTTT. As protein: CASSSPQGSQYF. This chain connects TRBV7-3 to TRBJ2-3; the match to TRBD1 covers 7 bases. The CDR3 totals 12 residues. V lost 4 bases, J lost 12 bases, and 7 bases stayed unmatched. In germline, CDR1 is SGHTA, CDR2 FQGTGA.

A single count supports this clone. The rearrangement joins TRBV2 to TRBJ2-2; no clear D gene. Germline V gives CDR1 SNHLY, CDR2 FYNNEI. The CDR3 has 14 residues. Trimming removed 6 bases from V and 0 bases from J, with 8 bases in between. CDR3 DNA: TGTGCCAGCAGGGGCCGAACGAACACCGGGGAGCTGTTTTTT. Translated, it gives CASRGRTNTGELFF.

The gene calls are TRBV6-5 and TRBJ1-6, with D uncertain. V dropped 8 bases and J dropped 7 bases, with 9 bases sitting between them. Germline-derived CDR1 and CDR2 are MNHEY and SVGAGI. The CDR3 runs to 12 residues. CDR3: CASSGSNSPLHF. DNA for the CDR3: TGTGCCAGCTCGGGGTCCAATTCACCCCTCCACTTT.

The V gene is TRBV18, the J gene TRBJ2-7; 9 bases fit TRBD1. CDR1 and CDR2 from the germline V gene are KGHSH and LQKENI. V shed 6 bases and J 7 bases; nucleotides not matched to a gene: 10. The length of the CDR3 is 14 residues. The CDR3 here is CASSLGQGRVEQYF. CDR3 DNA: TGTGCCAGCTCGCTGGGACAGGGAAGAGTGGAGCAGTACTTC. The full variable domain, rest sourced from reference TRBV18 and TRBJ2-7, is NAGVMQNPRHLVRRRGQEARLRCSPMKGHSHVYWYRQLPEEGLKFMVYLQKENIIDESGMPKERFSAEFPKEGPSILRIQQVVRGDSAAYFCASSLGQGRVEQYFGPGTRLTVT.

V gene TRBV4-2 combines with J gene TRBJ2-1; 7 bases agree with TRBD2. Losses at the gene ends were 0 bases for V and 4 bases for J; bases not matched to a gene: 6. The CDR3 length is 16 residues. Germline CDR1 and CDR2: LGHNA and YNFKEQ. The CDR3 reads CASSQEGGSRYNEQFF. CDR3 coding DNA: TGTGCCAGCAGCCAAGAAGGCGGGAGTCGATACAATGAGCAGTTCTTC.

The gene calls are TRBV14 and TRBJ2-6; D ambiguous. The CDR3 loop spans 16 amino acids. Trimming removed 3 bases at V and 2 bases at J, with 11 bases between. Germline lookup yields CDR1 SGHDN and CDR2 FVKESK. For the CDR3, the DNA is TGTGCCAGCAGCCATCTCTTCCGGGCTGGGGCCAACGTCCTGACTTTC. Its translation is CASSHLFRAGANVLTF. Looking up the rest from reference TRBV14 and TRBJ2-6 gives the full variable domain: EAGVTQFPSHSVIEKGQTVTLRCDPISGHDNLYWYRRVMGKEIKFLLHFVKESKQDESGMPNNRFLAERTGGTYSTLKVQPAELEDSGVYFCASSHLFRAGANVLTFGAGSRLTVL.

V usage is TRBV18 and J usage is TRBJ2-7, with D possibly matching TRBD1 (6 bases). CDR3 length: 14 residues. Deletions cut 2 bases from V and 2 bases from J, with 10 bases between. In germline, CDR1 is KGHSH, CDR2 LQKENI. The CDR3 is CASSPTGTTYEQYF. CDR3 nucleotide sequence: TGTGCCAGCTCACCAACAGGGACAACCTACGAGCAGTACTTC.

This rearrangement joins TRBV30 to TRBJ2-3; 10 bases agree with TRBD1. CDR3 length: 14 amino acids. Germline V lookup: CDR1 GTSNPN, CDR2 SVGIG (reference sequence). The J segment lost 4 bases and the V segment lost 2 bases, leaving 3 bases of the junction unmatched. The CDR3 region has the DNA TGTGCCTGGAGTCGGGACAGGGGTTCAGATACGCAGTATTTT. The encoded protein is CAWSRDRGSDTQYF.